These 12 T cell receptor beta chains came from one sample sequenced in a study of T cells in localized non-small cell lung cancer. TCRdb's copy holds only in-frame clones and misses some; the assay was immunoSEQ multiplex PCR. Of tens of thousands of clones in the sample, around 81% were seen once. The specimen comprised peripheral blood, sampled before any cancer treatment. The receptors were gathered from a female donor of 60 years or more with stage I lung adenocarcinoma.

This clone was detected a few times. The chain links TRBV6-1 to TRBJ1-2; 8 bases map to TRBD1. Per the germline V gene, CDR1 is MNHNS and CDR2 is SASEGT. The trim removed 8 bases at V and 0 bases at J, leaving 2 bases unmatched. This CDR3 comprises 13 residues. The CDR3 protein is CASRTGTNYGYTF. CDR3 DNA: TGTGCCAGCCGGACAGGGACTAACTATGGCTACACCTTC.

The rearrangement links TRBV5-1 to TRBJ2-2; TRBD2 aligns across 14 bases. The V gene's germline CDR1 is SGHRS and CDR2 YFSETQ. This CDR3 region has 16 residues. V was pared by 8 bases and J by 2 bases, with 5 bases of the junction left unmatched. Here the CDR3 DNA reads TGCGCCAGTGGACTAGCGGGAGGCACTAACACCGGGGAGCTGTTTTTT. Translating gives CASGLAGGTNTGELFF.

This clone was seen a handful of times. The chain carries TRBV19 and TRBJ1-5, with TRBD1 matching 9 bases. CDR3 size: 17 residues. After removal of 9 bases from V and 4 bases from J, the junction contained 16 bases not matched to a gene. In germline, CDR1 is LNHDA, CDR2 SQIVND (reference sequence). CDR3 sequence (DNA): TGTGCCAGCACGGGGGTATGGGGACAGGGAGGGAATCAGCCCCAGCATTTT. This encodes CASTGVWGQGGNQPQHF.

The chain uses TRBV2 and TRBJ1-5, with D unresolved. The CDR3 runs 14 residues. The V and J ends lost 5 bases and 3 bases respectively, with 11 bases between them. CDR1 SNHLY and CDR2 FYNNEI come from the germline V gene. CDR3 region: CASSREQTNQPQHF. The CDR3 bases are TGTGCCAGCAGTAGAGAACAGACCAATCAGCCCCAGCATTTT.

The genes are TRBV7-6 and TRBJ1-3; D gene unclear. Germline CDR1 and CDR2: SGHVS and FNYEAQ. V was clipped by 1 base and J by 0 bases, with 10 bases between them. This CDR3 is 16 amino acids long. The CDR3 sequence: CASSLGGRISGNTIYF. The CDR3 DNA sequence: TGTGCCAGCAGCTTAGGCGGCAGGATCTCTGGAAACACCATATATTTT.

This chain links TRBV6-1 with TRBJ1-5; TRBD1 is a possible D gene (5 bases). Germline V gives CDR1 MNHNS, CDR2 SASEGT. The length of the CDR3 is 15 residues. The V and J ends lost 1 base and 4 bases respectively, with 11 bases between them. The CDR3 loop is CASSEDGTMNQPQHF. CDR3 DNA sequence: TGTGCCAGCAGTGAAGACGGGACTATGAATCAGCCCCAGCATTTT.

The chain recombines TRBV2 with TRBJ2-7; D might be TRBD1 (6 bases). V gave up 6 bases and J gave up 7 bases, with 10 bases separating them. There are 11 residues in the CDR3. CDR1 and CDR2 (germline): SNHLY, FYNNEI. Written as DNA, the CDR3 is TGTGCCAGCAGACAGGGCCCAGAGCAGTACTTC. It encodes CASRQGPEQYF.

The chain employs TRBV6-5 and TRBJ2-1; unclear D gene. The length of the CDR3 is 15 residues. The germline V gene encodes CDR1 MNHEY and CDR2 SVGAGI. V lost 2 bases, J lost 5 bases, and 13 bases lay in between. CDR3: CASSYGSNGNNEQFF. The CDR3 DNA reads as TGTGCCAGCAGTTACGGATCGAACGGAAACAATGAGCAGTTCTTC.

The V and J genes are TRBV28 and TRBJ2-1; 7 bases are shared with TRBD2. There are 19 residues in the CDR3. V was clipped by 6 bases and J by 0 bases; unmatched bases: 17. The germline gives CDR1 MDHEN, CDR2 SYDVKM. CDR3 coding DNA: TGTGCCAGCAGCCGCGGAGTTACTAGCGTCCTAAGCTCCTACAATGAGCAGTTCTTC. It specifies CASSRGVTSVLSSYNEQFF.

The chain recombines TRBV12-1 with TRBJ2-3; the table's D gene call, TRBD2, was not cross checked with the DNA. TRBV12-1 is a known pseudogene. The CDR3 runs 15 residues. The CDR3 spells CASSFVGGPTDTQYF. CDR3 nucleotides: TGTGCCAGCAGCTTTGTCGGGGGGCCAACAGATACGCAGTATTTT.

The chain carries TRBV5-6 and TRBJ1-1; no reliable D call. The V end was cut by 0 bases, the J end by 1 base, with 4 bases between. Germline lookup yields CDR1 SGHDT and CDR2 YYEEEE. The CDR3 covers 13 residues. The CDR3 loop reads CASSLVSNTEAFF. The CDR3 DNA reads as TGTGCCAGCAGCTTGGTCTCGAACACTGAAGCTTTCTTT.

This clone showed up just once. The rearrangement joins TRBV27 to TRBJ1-4, with TRBD1 matching over 10 bases. The CDR3 runs 17 residues. V lost 0 bases and J lost 0; bases outside the gene matches: 1. CDR1 and CDR2 (germline): MNHEY, SMNVEV (reference sequence). The CDR3 sequence is CASSLSGTGATNEKLFF. CDR3 nucleotides: TGTGCCAGCAGTTTATCCGGGACAGGGGCAACTAATGAAAAACTGTTTTTT.